These T cell receptor beta chains were read from a single sample in a study of cytomegalovirus exposure and HLA in healthy donors. The protocol was immunoSEQ multiplex PCR, while the TCRdb copy is restricted to in-frame clones and leaves out a portion. Of 150,000 to 200,000 clones in the sample, approximately 80% were seen once. Sequencing used PBMCs. These receptors all come from a man between 18 and 29 years old in good health and CMV-seropositive. Both conserved end residues are part of each CDR3. A D gene is named only where the DNA matches it firmly. Clone sizes are given selectively: once, few, many, or a class where the clone is expanded.

D	size	V	J	DNA	CDR3
-	-	TRBV5-8	TRBJ1-5	TGTGCCAGCAGCTGGCAGGGTCTTAGCAATCAGCCCCAGCATTTT	CASSWQGLSNQPQHF
-	-	TRBV11-2	TRBJ1-5	TGTGCCAGCAGCTTAGGGGGCGGTCAGCCCCAGCATTTT	CASSLGGGQPQHF
-	-	TRBV21-1	TRBJ2-7	TGTGCCAGCAGCATCTATCCTAGCGGGAGGAATTACGAGCAGTACTTC	CASSIYPSGRNYEQYF
-	-	TRBV14	TRBJ1-2	TGTGCCAGCAGCCCGTTTGAGGAGCTGCGGGGCTACACCTTC	CASSPFEELRGYTF
-	-	TRBV28	TRBJ1-1	TGTGCCAGCAGTTTTTTGGGGGCCACTGAAGCTTTCTTT	CASSFLGATEAFF
-	once	TRBV2	TRBJ1-3	TGTGCCAGCATCATCTACTCTGGAAACACCATATATTTT	CASIIYSGNTIYF
TRBD1	-	TRBV2	TRBJ1-1	TGTGCCAGCTCCGGGGACAGGGACACTGAAGCTTTCTTT	CASSGDRDTEAFF
TRBD2	-	TRBV19	TRBJ2-1	TGTGCCAGTAGCTTTGGACTAGCGGGATACAATGAGCAGTTCTTC	CASSFGLAGYNEQFF
TRBD1	-	TRBV2	TRBJ1-4	TGTGCTGCCGGGACAGGGGGTGAAAAACTGTTTTTT	CAAGTGGEKLFF
-	-	TRBV7-6	TRBJ2-3	TGTGCCAGCAGCCGCTTGGAGGGGATCTACACAGATACGCAGTATTTT	CASSRLEGIYTDTQYF
-	-	TRBV6-5	TRBJ2-1	TGTGCCAGCAGTTACGATGATCGAGCGGATTACAATGAGCAGTTCTTC	CASSYDDRADYNEQFF